This T cell receptor (beta chain) derives from a study of prognosis after radiotherapy for stage I lung cancer. In the study overall: The radiotherapy was SBRT split into 3 to 5 fractions, giving a biologically effective dose of at least 100 Gy. Concurrent therapy was not administered with stereotactic body radiotherapy to any patient.

This clonotype was seen at least ten times. Its antigen is unknown. The CDR3 spans 14 residues. V lost 1 base and J 4 bases, leaving 14 bases between the germline ends. Per germline, CDR1 GTSNPN and CDR2 SVGIG (reference sequence). Study findings and constraints: Following stereotactic body radiation therapy, unique TCR clone counts fell, with a median of approximately 9,600 versus 7,200.

Genomic DNA was subjected to two-round multiplex PCR for amplification of TCR beta CDR3. Round-one PCR had primers specific to each TRBV and TRBJ gene. Universal primers primed the second round of PCR. TCRdb analysed the multiplex PCR reads with MiXCR anew, one entry per CDR3 protein. Of about 51,000 distinct CDR3 sequences in the sample, approximately 35% were seen once. The TCR was taken from a donor older than 45 with non-small cell lung cancer. The chain employs TRBV30 and TRBJ2-7, with D maybe TRBD2 (5 bases). The material was PBMCs, obtained before or after stereotactic body radiation therapy (not recorded which). The CDR3: CAWSGQGSRYEQYF. The CDR3, as DNA: TGTGCCTGGAGTGGCCAAGGGAGTCGTTACGAGCAGTACTTC.